The 25 T cell receptor beta chains presented below share a single source sample, sequenced in a study of control samples from healthy donors and cancer patients. The assay was immunoSEQ multiplex PCR, and TCRdb's table has in-frame clones only and misses some. Here the sample spans around 85,000 clones, 85% to 95% being singletons. Sequencing was carried out using blood. The receptor source for this set is a woman aged 18 to 35 in good health.

This chain connects TRBV5-5 to TRBJ2-2; 8 bases are a match to TRBD2. The germline V gene encodes CDR1 SGHKS and CDR2 YYEKEE (reference sequence). Trimming removed 2 bases from V and 6 bases from J; junction bases left unmatched: 9. The CDR3 runs to 16 residues. CDR3 residues: CASSLVLSGGAGELFF. CDR3 nucleotides: TGTGCCAGCAGCTTAGTATTGTCGGGAGGGGCCGGGGAGCTGTTTTTT.

The CDR3 is CASSYGEYGYTF. For the CDR3, the DNA is TGTGCCAGCAGTTACGGGGAGTATGGCTACACCTTC. The chain joins TRBV6-2 or TRBV6-3 to TRBJ1-2, with D hard to call. CDR1 is MNHEY and CDR2 is SVGEGT in the germline V gene. V was shortened by 2 bases and J by 5 bases, with 6 bases between the two germline ends. This CDR3 region has 12 residues.

The CDR3 sequence is CAISETDRDRDGYTF. The CDR3 DNA reads TGTGCCATCAGTGAGACCGATCGGGACAGGGATGGCTACACCTTC. V and J are TRBV10-3 and TRBJ1-2; 9 nucleotides agree with TRBD1. The J segment lost 6 bases and the V segment lost 2 bases, leaving 7 bases of the junction unmatched. Germline V gene data show CDR1 as ENHRY and CDR2 as SYGVKD. This CDR3 has 15 amino acids.

The V call is TRBV7-3, the J call TRBJ2-6, with D unresolved. Trimming pared 2 bases from V and 2 bases from J, leaving 10 bases between. Germline lookup yields CDR1 SGHTA and CDR2 FQGTGA. The CDR3 has 16 amino acids. CDR3 nucleotide sequence: TGTGCCAGCAGCTTAGGGCAGCCAGCTGGGGCCAACGTCCTGACTTTC. Translated: CASSLGQPAGANVLTF.

In its sample, this clone was seen a few times. The chain's CDR3 is CASSERQGVPWTEAFF. The CDR3 nucleotides read TGTGCCAGCAGTGAGCGGCAGGGGGTGCCCTGGACTGAAGCTTTCTTT. The chain has TRBV6-1 and TRBJ1-1; the match to TRBD1 covers 7 bases. The germline gives CDR1 MNHNS, CDR2 SASEGT. This CDR3 has 16 residues. V was pared by 3 bases and J by 5 bases, with 12 bases of the junction left unmatched.

V gene TRBV3-1 (or the pseudogene TRBV3-2) combines with J gene TRBJ2-7; no clear D gene. Germline V lookup: CDR1 LGHDT, CDR2 YNNKEL (reference sequence). Trimming stripped 2 bases from V and 0 bases from J, with 11 bases between. This CDR3 region has 15 residues. The CDR3: CASSQFSRSSYEQYF. In DNA, the CDR3 is TGTGCCAGCAGCCAATTTTCTAGGAGCTCCTACGAGCAGTACTTC.

The genes are TRBV7-8 and TRBJ1-4, with TRBD1 matching over 8 bases. J was trimmed by 7 bases and V by 4 bases; bases with no gene match: 5. The CDR3 is 14 residues long. Germline V gives CDR1 SGHVS, CDR2 FQNEAQ. In DNA form, the CDR3 reads TGTGCCAGCAGCTCGGACAGGGACTCTGAAAAACTGTTTTTT. As protein: CASSSDRDSEKLFF.

The chain joins TRBV7-9 to TRBJ1-1, with D possibly TRBD1 on 5 matching bases. The V end lost 5 bases, the J end lost 10 bases, and 20 bases lay between the germline ends. This CDR3 is 14 amino acids long. Germline assignment: CDR1 SEHNR and CDR2 FQNEAQ (reference sequence). The CDR3 coding sequence is TGTGCCAGCAGCGTAGGGGCTGGCGGGATGCGAGCTTTCTTT. Its translation: CASSVGAGGMRAFF.

In its sample, this clone was seen once. The CDR3 DNA reads as TGTGCCAGCAGCCAACCGAGGGCCTCCTACGAGCAGTACTTC. This translates into CASSQPRASYEQYF. This chain links TRBV14 with TRBJ2-7; D possibly corresponds to TRBD2 (5 bases). The V gene lost 2 bases and the J gene lost 0 bases, with 8 bases spanning the gap. The CDR3 is 14 amino acids. Per the germline V gene, CDR1 is SGHDN and CDR2 is FVKESK.

The sample holds a few counts of this clone. This sequence joins TRBV18 and TRBJ2-2; D remains unclear. The CDR3 runs to 14 residues. In germline, CDR1 is KGHSH, CDR2 LQKENI. V lost 3 bases, J lost 1 base, and 6 bases lay in between. The CDR3, as DNA: TGTGCCAGCTCACCCGCTATGAACACCGGGGAGCTGTTTTTT. Amino acid sequence: CASSPAMNTGELFF.

The genes are TRBV19 and TRBJ1-5; D possibly corresponds to TRBD1 (6 bases). CDR1 and CDR2 (germline): LNHDA, SQIVND (reference sequence). CDR3 length equals 14 residues. Trimming removed 0 bases at V and 8 bases at J, with 11 bases between. CDR3 sequence reads: CASSIEAGVKPQHF. The CDR3 nucleotides read TGTGCCAGTAGTATAGAAGCAGGGGTTAAGCCCCAGCATTTT.

This sequence joins TRBV5-1 and TRBJ1-1; 9 nucleotides line up with TRBD1. Losses at the gene ends were 4 bases for V and 3 bases for J; bases not matched to a gene: 13. Germline V gene sequence: CDR1 SGHRS, CDR2 YFSETQ. This CDR3 has 17 amino acids. CDR3 protein: CASSQGQGNLPHTEAFF. CDR3 bases: TGCGCCAGCAGCCAGGGACAGGGTAACCTTCCGCACACTGAAGCTTTCTTT.

This chain links TRBV6-5 with TRBJ1-6, with D uncertain. CDR3 length: 13 amino acids. Trimming pared 2 bases from V and 8 bases from J, leaving 7 bases between. CDR1 and CDR2 (germline): MNHEY, SVGAGI. The CDR3 spells CASSYGSDSPLHF. As DNA, the CDR3 is TGTGCCAGCAGTTACGGGAGCGATTCACCCCTCCACTTT.

This chain uses TRBV25-1 with TRBJ2-3; D possibly corresponds to TRBD2 (6 bases). The V end lost 7 bases, the J end lost 1 base, and 18 bases lay between the germline ends. The germline gives CDR1 MGHDK, CDR2 SYGVNS. This CDR3 comprises 16 residues. The CDR3 nucleotides are TGTGCCAGCAATCCCATGGGGCGGGACGGCACAGATACGCAGTATTTT. It translates to CASNPMGRDGTDTQYF.

The rearrangement links TRBV7-9 to TRBJ2-3; D is unclear. Trimming pared 7 bases from V and 5 bases from J, leaving 19 bases between. Germline lookup yields CDR1 SEHNR and CDR2 FQNEAQ (reference sequence). This CDR3 has 15 residues. CDR3 region: CASILGVGIGDTQYF. The CDR3 DNA reads TGTGCCAGCATCCTAGGTGTGGGAATTGGAGATACGCAGTATTTT. Variable domain in full (rest from reference TRBV7-9 and TRBJ2-3): DTGVSQNPRHKITKRGQNVTFRCDPISEHNRLYWYRQTLGQGPEFLTYFQNEAQLEKSRLLSDRFSAERPKGSFSTLEIQRTEQGDSAMYLCASILGVGIGDTQYFGPGTRLTVL.

Comment on this clone: The same CDR3 can be traced to other DNA sequences in this sample. This chain joins TRBV5-1 and TRBJ1-1; TRBD1 is a possible D gene (5 bases). Germline V gene data show CDR1 as SGHRS and CDR2 as YFSETQ. The ends were cut back, 1 base at V and 5 bases at J, with 12 bases in the middle. The CDR3 is 14 amino acids. CDR3 DNA: TGCGCCAGCAGCTTGCAGGGAGGCCTAACTGAAGCTTTCTTT. Translation: CASSLQGGLTEAFF.

The chain combines TRBV6-4 with TRBJ1-5; 9 bases match TRBD1. Germline V lookup: CDR1 MRHNA, CDR2 SNTAGT. The CDR3 sequence is 14 residues long. Trimming removed 0 bases from V and 6 bases from J; junction bases left unmatched: 0. The CDR3 sequence is CASSDSQGAQPQHF. The DNA for the CDR3 is TGTGCCAGCAGTGACTCACAGGGGGCTCAGCCCCAGCATTTT.

The chain uses TRBV28 and TRBJ2-3, with unresolved D. Germline V gene lookup returns CDR1 MDHEN and CDR2 SYDVKM. The CDR3 extends over 12 amino acids. Trimming shortened V by 5 bases and J by 2 bases, and 5 bases separated the two germline ends. CDR3 nucleotide sequence: TGTGCCAGCAGTACGCTCACAGATACGCAGTATTTT. This sequence encodes CASSTLTDTQYF.

J is TRBJ1-1 and V is TRBV19, with TRBD1 identical over 7 bases. V dropped 4 bases and J dropped 1; count of bases not matched to a gene: 9. The CDR3 totals 16 residues. The germline CDR1 and CDR2 sequences are LNHDA and SQIVND (reference sequence). Written as DNA, the CDR3 is TGTGCCAGTAGTACCAGGGACAGAATTTCGAACACTGAAGCTTTCTTT. Translating gives CASSTRDRISNTEAFF.

This chain uses TRBV5-1 with TRBJ1-1, with D perhaps TRBD1 (5 bases). CDR3 length: 13 amino acids. V was clipped by 4 bases and J by 4 bases, with 11 bases between them. The germline gives CDR1 SGHRS, CDR2 YFSETQ. Here the CDR3 DNA reads TGCGCCAGCAGCCGACAGAGTGGCACTGAAGCTTTCTTT. Protein sequence: CASSRQSGTEAFF.

In DNA form, the CDR3 reads TGTGCCACCAGCAGGGATGGACAGCCGAACACTGAAGCTTTCTTT. Its translation is CATSRDGQPNTEAFF. The rearrangement uses TRBV15 and TRBJ1-1, with TRBD1 as a possible D gene (6 bases). Trimming removed 3 bases at V and 1 base at J, with 12 bases between. The CDR3 totals 15 residues. CDR1 is LNHNV and CDR2 is YYDKDF in the germline V gene (reference sequence).

The rearrangement links TRBV29-1 to TRBJ2-7; 9 nucleotides align to TRBD1. The CDR3 has 18 residues. V shed 0 bases and J 4 bases; nucleotides not matched to a gene: 16. Germline values: CDR1 SQVTM, CDR2 ANQGSEA. This CDR3 reads CSVEDTSVQGAMFYEQYF. For the CDR3, the DNA is TGCAGCGTTGAAGATACCTCAGTACAGGGGGCGATGTTTTACGAGCAGTACTTC.

This chain joins TRBV27 and TRBJ1-1, with TRBD1 matching 10 bases. The germline gives CDR1 MNHEY, CDR2 SMNVEV (reference sequence). The CDR3 covers 16 residues. After removal of 4 bases from V and 0 bases from J, the junction contained 5 bases not matched to a gene. The CDR3 protein is CASSSRQGALNTEAFF. The DNA of the CDR3 is TGTGCCAGCAGTTCCCGACAGGGGGCATTGAACACTGAAGCTTTCTTT.

This clone has a single count. The chain recombines TRBV27 with TRBJ1-6, with 8 bases matching TRBD1. The CDR3 is 14 residues long. With 8 bases clipped from V and 5 bases from J, the junction kept 5 bases outside the gene matches. CDR1 and CDR2 from the germline V gene are MNHEY and SMNVEV (reference sequence). The CDR3: CASGHRGDNSPLHF. CDR3 sequence (DNA): TGTGCCAGCGGGCACAGGGGGGATAATTCACCCCTCCACTTT.

The CDR3 here is CASSESRAGNGGYTF. For the CDR3, the DNA is TGTGCCAGCAGTGAAAGTCGGGCAGGGAACGGTGGCTACACCTTC. The genes are TRBV2 and TRBJ1-2, with D maybe TRBD1 (5 bases). Trimming took off 2 bases at V and 7 bases at J, with 17 bases between the two ends. Germline assignment: CDR1 SNHLY and CDR2 FYNNEI. CDR3 length: 15 amino acids.